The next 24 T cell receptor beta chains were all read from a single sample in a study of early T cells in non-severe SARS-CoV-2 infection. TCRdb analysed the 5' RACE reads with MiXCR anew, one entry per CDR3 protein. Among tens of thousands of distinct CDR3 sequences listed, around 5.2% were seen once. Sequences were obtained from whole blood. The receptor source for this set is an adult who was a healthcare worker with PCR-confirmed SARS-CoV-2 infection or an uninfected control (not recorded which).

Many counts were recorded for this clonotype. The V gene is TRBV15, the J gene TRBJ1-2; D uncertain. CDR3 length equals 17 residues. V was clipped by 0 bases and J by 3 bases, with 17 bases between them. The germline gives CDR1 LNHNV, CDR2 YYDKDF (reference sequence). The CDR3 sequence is CATSRESAWGGDYGYTF. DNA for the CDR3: TGTGCCACCAGCAGAGAGTCCGCCTGGGGTGGGGACTATGGCTACACCTTC.

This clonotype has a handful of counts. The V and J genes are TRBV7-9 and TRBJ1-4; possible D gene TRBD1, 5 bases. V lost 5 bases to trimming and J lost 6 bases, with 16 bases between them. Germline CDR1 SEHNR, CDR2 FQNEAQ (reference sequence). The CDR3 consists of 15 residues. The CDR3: CASSLIWGFDEKLFF. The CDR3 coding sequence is TGTGCCAGCAGCCTGATTTGGGGCTTCGATGAAAAACTGTTTTTT.

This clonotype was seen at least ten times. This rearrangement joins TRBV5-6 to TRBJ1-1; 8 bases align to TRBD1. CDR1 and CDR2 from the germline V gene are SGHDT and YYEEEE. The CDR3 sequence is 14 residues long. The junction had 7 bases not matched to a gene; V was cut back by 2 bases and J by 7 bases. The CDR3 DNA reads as TGTGCCAGCAGCTTAGGGACAGGACTTCTTGAAGCTTTCTTT. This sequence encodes CASSLGTGLLEAFF.

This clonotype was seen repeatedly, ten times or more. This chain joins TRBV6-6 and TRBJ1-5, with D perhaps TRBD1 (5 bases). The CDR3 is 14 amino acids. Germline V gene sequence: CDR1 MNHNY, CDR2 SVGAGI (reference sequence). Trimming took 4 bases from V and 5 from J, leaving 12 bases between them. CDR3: CASSSRTLYQPQHF. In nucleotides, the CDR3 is TGTGCCAGCAGTTCAAGGACACTTTATCAGCCCCAGCATTTT.

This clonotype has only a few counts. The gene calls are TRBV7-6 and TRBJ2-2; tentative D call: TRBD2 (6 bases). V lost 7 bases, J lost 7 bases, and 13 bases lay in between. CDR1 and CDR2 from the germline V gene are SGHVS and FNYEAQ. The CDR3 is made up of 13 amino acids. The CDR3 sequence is CASTLRRDGELFF. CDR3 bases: TGTGCCAGCACTCTGAGGAGGGACGGGGAGCTGTTTTTT.

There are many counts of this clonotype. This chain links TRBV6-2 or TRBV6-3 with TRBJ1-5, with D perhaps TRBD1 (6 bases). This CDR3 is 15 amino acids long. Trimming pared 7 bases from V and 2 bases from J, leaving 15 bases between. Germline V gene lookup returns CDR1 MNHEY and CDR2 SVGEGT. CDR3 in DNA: TGTGCCAGCACCCGTCAGGGGAGGGGCAATCAGCCCCAGCATTTT. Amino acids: CASTRQGRGNQPQHF.

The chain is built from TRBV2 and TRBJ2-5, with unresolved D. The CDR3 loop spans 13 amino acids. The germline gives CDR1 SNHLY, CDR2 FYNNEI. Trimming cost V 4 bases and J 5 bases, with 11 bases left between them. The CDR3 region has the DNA TGTGCCAGCAGTGTGATCGGCCGGGAGACCCAGTACTTC. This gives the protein CASSVIGRETQYF.

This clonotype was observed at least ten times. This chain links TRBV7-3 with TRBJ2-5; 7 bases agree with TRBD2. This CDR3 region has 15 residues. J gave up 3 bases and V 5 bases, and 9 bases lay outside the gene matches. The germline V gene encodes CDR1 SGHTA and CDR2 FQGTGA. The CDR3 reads CASSTGIREEETQYF. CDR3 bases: TGTGCCAGCAGCACCGGCATCCGGGAGGAAGAGACCCAGTACTTC.

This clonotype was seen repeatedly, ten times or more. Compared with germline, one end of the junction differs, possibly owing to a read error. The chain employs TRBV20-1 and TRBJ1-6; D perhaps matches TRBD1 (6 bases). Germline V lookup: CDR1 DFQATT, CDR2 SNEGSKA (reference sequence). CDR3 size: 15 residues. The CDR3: CSARDRPANNSPLHF. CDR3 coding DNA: TGCAGTGCTCGAGACAGGCCGGCGAATAATTCACCCCTCCACTTT.

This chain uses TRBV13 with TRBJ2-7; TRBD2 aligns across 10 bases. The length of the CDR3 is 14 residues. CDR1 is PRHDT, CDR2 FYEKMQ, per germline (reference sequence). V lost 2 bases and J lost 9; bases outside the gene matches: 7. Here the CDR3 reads CASSLPSGSSLQYF. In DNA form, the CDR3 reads TGTGCCAGCAGCTTACCTAGCGGGAGTTCCTTGCAGTACTTC. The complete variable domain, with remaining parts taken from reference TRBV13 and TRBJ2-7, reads AAGVIQSPRHLIKEKRETATLKCYPIPRHDTVYWYQQGPGQDPQFLISFYEKMQSDKGSIPDRFSAQQFSDYHSELNMSSLELGDSALYFCASSLPSGSSLQYFGPGTRLTVT.

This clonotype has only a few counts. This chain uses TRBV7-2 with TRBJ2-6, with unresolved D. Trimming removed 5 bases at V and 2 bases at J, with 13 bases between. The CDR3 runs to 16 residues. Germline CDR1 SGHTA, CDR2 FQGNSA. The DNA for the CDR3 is TGTGCCAGCAGCCTCTATGGGGTAGCTGGGGCCAACGTCCTGACTTTC. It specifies CASSLYGVAGANVLTF.

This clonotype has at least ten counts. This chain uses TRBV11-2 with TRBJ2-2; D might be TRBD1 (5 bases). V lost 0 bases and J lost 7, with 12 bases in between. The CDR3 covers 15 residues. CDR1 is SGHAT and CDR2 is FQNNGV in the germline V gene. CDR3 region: CASSLDQGRNGELFF. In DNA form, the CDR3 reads TGTGCCAGCAGCTTAGATCAGGGAAGGAACGGGGAGCTGTTTTTT.

CDR3 in amino acids: CSVGGTTYEQYF. The DNA for the CDR3 is TGCAGCGTTGGGGGGACTACCTACGAGCAGTACTTC. V usage is TRBV29-1 and J usage is TRBJ2-7, with 7 nucleotides matching TRBD2. V shed 4 bases, J shed 2 bases, and the junction held 2 bases outside the gene matches. CDR3 length: 12 amino acids. CDR1 and CDR2 (germline): SQVTM, ANQGSEA.

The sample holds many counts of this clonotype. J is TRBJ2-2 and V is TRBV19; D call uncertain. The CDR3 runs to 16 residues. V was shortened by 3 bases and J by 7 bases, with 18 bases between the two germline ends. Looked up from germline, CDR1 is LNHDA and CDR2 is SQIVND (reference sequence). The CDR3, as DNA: TGTGCCAGTAGTATGACCACCCGAGGTCTGATCGGGGAGCTGTTTTTT. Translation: CASSMTTRGLIGELFF.

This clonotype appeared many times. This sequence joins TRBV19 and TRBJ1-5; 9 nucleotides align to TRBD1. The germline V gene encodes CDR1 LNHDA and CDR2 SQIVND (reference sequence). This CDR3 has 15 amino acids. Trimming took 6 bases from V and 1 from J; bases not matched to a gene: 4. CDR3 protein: CASRKGQGSNQPQHF. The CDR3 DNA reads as TGTGCCAGTAGGAAGGGACAGGGAAGCAATCAGCCCCAGCATTTT.

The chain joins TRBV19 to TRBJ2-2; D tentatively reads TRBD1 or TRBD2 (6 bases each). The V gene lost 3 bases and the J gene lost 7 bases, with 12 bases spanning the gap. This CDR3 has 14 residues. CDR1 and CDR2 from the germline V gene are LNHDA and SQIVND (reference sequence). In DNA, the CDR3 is TGTGCCAGTAGTATTCCCGGGGGCCTCGGGGAGCTGTTTTTT. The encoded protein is CASSIPGGLGELFF. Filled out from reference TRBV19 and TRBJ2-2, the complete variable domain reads DGGITQSPKYLFRKEGQNVTLSCEQNLNHDAMYWYRQDPGQGLRLIYYSQIVNDFQKGDIAEGYSVSREKKESFPLTVTSAQKNPTAFYLCASSIPGGLGELFFGEGSRLTVL.

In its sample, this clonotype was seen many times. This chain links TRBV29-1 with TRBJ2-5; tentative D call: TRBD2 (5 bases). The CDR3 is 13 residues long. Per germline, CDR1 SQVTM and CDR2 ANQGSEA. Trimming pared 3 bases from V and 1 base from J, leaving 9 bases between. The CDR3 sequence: CSVDGSFQETQYF. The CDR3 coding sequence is TGCAGCGTTGATGGGAGCTTCCAAGAGACCCAGTACTTC.

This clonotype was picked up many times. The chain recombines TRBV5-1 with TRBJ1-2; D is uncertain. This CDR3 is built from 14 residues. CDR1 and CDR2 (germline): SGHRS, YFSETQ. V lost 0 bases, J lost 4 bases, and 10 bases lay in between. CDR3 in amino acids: CASSLEKGSYGYTF. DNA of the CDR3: TGCGCCAGCAGCTTGGAAAAGGGAAGCTATGGCTACACCTTC.

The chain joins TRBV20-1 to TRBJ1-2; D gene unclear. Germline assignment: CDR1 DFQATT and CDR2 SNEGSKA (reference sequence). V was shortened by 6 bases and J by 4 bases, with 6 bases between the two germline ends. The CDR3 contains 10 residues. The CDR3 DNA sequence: TGCAGTGCGCTGGCCTATGGCTACACCTTC. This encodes CSALAYGYTF.

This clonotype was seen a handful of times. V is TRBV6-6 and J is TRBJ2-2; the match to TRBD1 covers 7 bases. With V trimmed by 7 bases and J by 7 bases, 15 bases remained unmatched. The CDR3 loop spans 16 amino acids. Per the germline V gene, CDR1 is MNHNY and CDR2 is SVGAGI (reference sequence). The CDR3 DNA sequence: TGTGCCAGCACCGCAAACAGGGGCATGGGGGTCGGGGAGCTGTTTTTT. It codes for CASTANRGMGVGELFF.

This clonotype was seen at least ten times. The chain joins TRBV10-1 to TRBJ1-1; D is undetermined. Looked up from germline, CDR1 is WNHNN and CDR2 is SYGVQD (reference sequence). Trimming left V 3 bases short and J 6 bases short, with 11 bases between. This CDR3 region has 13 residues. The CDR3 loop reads CASSESSNAEAFF. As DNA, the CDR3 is TGCGCCAGCAGTGAATCGTCCAACGCTGAAGCTTTCTTT.

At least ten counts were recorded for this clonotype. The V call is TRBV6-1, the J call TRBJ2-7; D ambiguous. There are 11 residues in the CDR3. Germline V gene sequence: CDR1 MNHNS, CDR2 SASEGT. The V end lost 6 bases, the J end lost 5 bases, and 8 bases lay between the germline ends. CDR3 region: CASRYLDEQYF. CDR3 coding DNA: TGTGCCAGCAGGTACCTGGACGAGCAGTACTTC.

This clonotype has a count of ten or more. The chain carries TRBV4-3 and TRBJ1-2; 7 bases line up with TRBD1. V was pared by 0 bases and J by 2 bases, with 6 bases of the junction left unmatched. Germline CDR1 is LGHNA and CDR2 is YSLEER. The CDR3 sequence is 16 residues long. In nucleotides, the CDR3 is TGCGCCAGCAGCCAAGAAGGCAGGGGGTCGAACTATGGCTACACCTTC. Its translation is CASSQEGRGSNYGYTF.

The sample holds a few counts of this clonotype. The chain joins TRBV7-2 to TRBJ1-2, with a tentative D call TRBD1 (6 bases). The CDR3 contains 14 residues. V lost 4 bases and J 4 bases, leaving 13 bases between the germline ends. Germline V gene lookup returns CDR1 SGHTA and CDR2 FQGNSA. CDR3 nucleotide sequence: TGTGCCAGCAGCTCCCCAGGGGTGGGCTATGGCTACACCTTC. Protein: CASSSPGVGYGYTF.